This T cell receptor (beta chain) was recovered during a study of cytomegalovirus exposure and HLA in healthy donors (dated by TCRdb to 2015 to 2018). Study-wide context: An earlier analysis of under 600 of the donors reported 250 to 300 Gb of sequence data and 100 million to 130 million unique TCR beta sequences from approximately 180 million T cells. Typing coverage varied by locus: roughly 629-640 donors for A, B, C, DRB1 and DQB1; under 550 for DQA1; approximately 570 for DPA1; roughly 450 for DPB1. To predict cytomegalovirus infection status, the study combined high-throughput TCR immunosequencing, statistical association of individual TCRs with disease status, and machine learning. Genome-wide SNP genotypes for about 65% of the 666 donors were used in a later genetic analysis, which treated that subset as a discovery cohort. Of the 350 to 400 genotyped donors, over 70% fell in the genetic ancestry cluster associated with self-reported Caucasian donors. Because of strong linkage in the cohort, 4 to 6 DR-DQ haplotypes were treated as single units for association and clustering. The aim of the study was to test whether cataloging public T cell receptors could identify signatures of past pathogen exposure. An earlier analysis of approximately 640 of the donors applied high-throughput TCR beta sequencing to assess whether each TCR beta V gene segment acted as functional or pseudogenic. The study profiled the T cell repertoires of more than 500 subjects by immunosequencing and related them to cytomegalovirus serostatus. An early release covering around 630 HLA-typed donors comprised about 310 gigabases of sequencing data and 85 million or so unique TCR sequences. To study patterns of TCR occurrence, a later analysis re-analyzed previously published TCR beta repertoires from 666 donors and added high-resolution HLA genotyping. Among approximately 370 genotyped donors of the cohort, an average of approximately 240,000 unique TCR beta nucleotide sequences was sequenced per donor, of which about 18% were non-productive. All discovery cohort repertoires had been generated using a single sequencing platform. Rather than drawing on any new phenotypic data, the later analysis identified candidate immune exposures from TCR beta sequences and the way those sequences occurred across donors. Donor age, sex, ethnicity and CMV serostatus were collected together with the repertoire data. HLA typing covered class I and class II loci at four-digit resolution. Along with the approximately 650-subject first cohort, a separate validation cohort of over a hundred different subjects was used. Overall study outcomes, separate from this receptor: Some IMGT-functional V segments, including TRBV6-2 and TRBV6-3, could not be distinguished by the 87-base-pair reads and were therefore excluded. Broadly in line with IMGT annotations, most TCR beta V segments showed up in productive rearrangements about 87% or about 30% of the time in an earlier analysis of 450 to 750 of the donors. A further reported finding was that TCR beta sequences accurately predicted the HLA-A and HLA-B alleles for most subjects in the first cohort. According to the authors, the approach could potentially be generalized to other disease states and immunological phenotypes. An association between a missense DCLRE1C variant and V-gene and J-gene trimming of TCR beta chains was found in a later genetic analysis and replicated in an independent cohort. Across donors, most TCR sequences were observed very rarely, whereas some public TCRs were present in many individuals. A group of highly shared sequence variants was considered likely to be a technical artifact of the sequencing pipeline. In a later analysis, HLA-associated TCR beta chains showed more clonal expansion and lower generation probabilities than non-associated chains that were equally common. A total of 150 or so TCR beta chains were listed by the study as associated with cytomegalovirus. The earlier analysis of nearly 600 of the donors excluded roughly 17 rarely observed V segments, including chromosome 9 orphons, because counts were too low. Specific HLA alleles were associated with some 15,000 TCR beta sequences at a false discovery rate of 0.05 in a later analysis. CMV serostatus was the only immune exposure information available for the cohort. In a later genetic analysis, fewer N-insertions in productive TCRs were reported among donors in an Asian-associated ancestry cluster than the approximately 670-donor mean. Because HLA typing was missing for some donors at each locus, association tests included only the typed subset. When HLA alleles, especially DR and DQ, strongly co-occurred, attributing TCR associations to individual alleles was difficult. Presence/absence analyses assumed roughly uniform sequencing depth across donors, an assumption that may not hold. The classifier was reported to diagnose cytomegalovirus status with high specificity and sensitivity in both the original and validation cohorts. According to a later analysis, most CMV-associated TCR beta chains appeared to be HLA-restricted, and the HLA associations seemed to be driven largely by CMV exposure. In a later analysis, several top co-occurrence clusters were reported to appear linked to parvovirus B19, influenza, CMV and Epstein-Barr virus. Only TCR beta chains were sequenced in this cohort, and the absence of alpha or paired-chain data limited detectable features. In vitro tests confirmed that a few of the cytomegalovirus-associated TCR beta chains recognize cytomegalovirus antigens. Linkage disequilibrium might explain the correlated functional status among segregating V segments, but an unknown experimental factor could not be ruled out. In a later analysis, TCR association rates were found to vary across HLA loci, with the most associated TCRs seen for DRB1 alleles and the fewest for HLA-C alleles.

Libraries were prepared through the immunoSEQ multiplex PCR assay. For the multiplex PCR, a mixture combining 60 forward primers for TCR Vbeta segments and 13 reverse primers for TCR Jbeta segments was used. Amplification of the CDR3 region of rearranged TCR beta genes was performed with a multiplex PCR assay on genomic DNA. On the Illumina HiSeq System, the amplified TCR beta libraries were sequenced as 87-base-pair reads. Per the source publication's procedure: In a later analysis, 70 million to 95 million unique TCR beta chains were counted across the roughly 610 repertoires, and around 10 million of these chains were shared by at least two donors. To remove PCR and sequencing errors, raw reads were error-corrected and collapsed into unique sequences using a nearest-neighbor algorithm that merged closely related sequences. CDR3 sequences were aligned to IMGT reference sequences to assign V, D and J gene segments. For a sequence to be retained, a match of at least six nucleotides was required to both a V gene segment and a J gene segment. A rearrangement was called productive if the CDR3 had no stop codons and remained in frame with V and J, and every other rearrangement was called non-productive. Following IMGT convention, CDR3 was defined as the stretch from the second conserved V-encoded cysteine up to the conserved J-encoded phenylalanine. In an earlier analysis of 550 to 650 of the donors, sequences lacking an unambiguous match to a single V gene segment were excluded. An earlier analysis of a few hundred of the donors classified V segments as functional when productive rearrangements were above 56.7% and as segregating when the standard deviation between donors was above 5%. A statistical classification framework was built for diagnosing cytomegalovirus status from the catalog of TCR beta chain sequences. In a later analysis, V and J genes were assigned by comparing TCR nucleotide sequences against IMGT/GENE-DB human TR gene sequences. The TCRdist pipeline was used in a later analysis to assign CDR3 sequences and most-parsimonious VDJ recombination scenarios. In a later analysis, each TCR beta chain was defined by its CDR3 amino acid sequence together with its V-gene family, and reads without a unique V-gene family were excluded. A later analysis removed several hundred highly shared, low-generation-probability nucleotide sequences to deal with suspected cross-contamination and a sequencing artifact. In a later analysis, a clonal expansion index was calculated for each public chain from normalized within-repertoire ranks of inferred template counts. In a later analysis, generation probabilities were computed with a VDJ recombination model fitted to out-of-frame rearrangements, and the resulting probabilities were checked against IGoR. In a later analysis, TCR-TCR, TCR-HLA and TCR-CMV co-occurrence was scored with hypergeometric tests, and a repertoire-size bias correction was applied to TCR pairs. In a later analysis, false discovery rates were estimated by permuting HLA or CMV assignments 20 times. In a later analysis, co-occurring TCRs were grouped using DBSCAN, and TCRdist sequence similarity was added for clustering within HLA-allele-positive subsets. Repertoires with fewer than 30,000 or more than 120,000 public chains, plus five repertoires with anomalous nucleotide sharing, were excluded from co-occurrence clustering. This is the immuneACCESS table as TCRdb keeps it, with only in-frame sequences that have V and J called. A part of the clones is gone; compared with another copy, unresolved V genes explain less than half, and the rest is unexplained. D and trimming come from the DNA, and the V and J calls and clone size come from that table. This sample comprises tens of thousands of clones, 62% of them detected only once. The top ten hold about 4.2% of the sample.

The junction shows trimming of 7 bases on V and 5 bases on J, plus 23 bases between the germline ends. CDR1 and CDR2 are drawn from the germline V gene (reference sequence): MNHEY, SMNVEV. The CDR3 spans 16 residues, from the cysteine through the phenylalanine. Only the CDR3 portion is preserved as DNA: 48 bases, with reading frame beginning at the first base. A note on this clone: No cognate antigen has been identified for it. There are no base qualities to consult, and no much larger clone falls within one base.

The cohort consisted of 650 to 700 healthy bone marrow donors. At the time of sampling, all cohort members were nominally healthy, though unrecorded immune exposures were likely present. The donor tested CMV seropositive, placing the donor among the approximately 290 seropositive members of the cohort. Each donor provided a peripheral blood sample, and peripheral blood mononuclear cells were used for TCR beta sequencing. The Qiagen DNeasy Blood Extraction Kit was used to extract genomic DNA from the blood cell samples. Recombination connected TRBV27 to TRBJ2-5; matching of 6 bases hints at TRBD1 as the D gene. The clonotype originates from a male donor in good health and CMV-seropositive. The sample consisted of PBMCs. The nucleotide sequence reads TGTGCCAGCACTCAAAATTTTGGTGGGCAGGGGGAGACCCAGTACTTC. It encodes CASTQNFGGQGETQYF.